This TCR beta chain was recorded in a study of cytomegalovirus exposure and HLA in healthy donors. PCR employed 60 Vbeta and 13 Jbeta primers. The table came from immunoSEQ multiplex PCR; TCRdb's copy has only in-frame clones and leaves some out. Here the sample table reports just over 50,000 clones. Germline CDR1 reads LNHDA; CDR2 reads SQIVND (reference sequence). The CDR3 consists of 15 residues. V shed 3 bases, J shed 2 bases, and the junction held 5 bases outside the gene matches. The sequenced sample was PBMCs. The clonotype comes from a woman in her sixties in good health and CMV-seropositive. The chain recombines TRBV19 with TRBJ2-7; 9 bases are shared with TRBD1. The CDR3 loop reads CASSITQGAAYEQYF. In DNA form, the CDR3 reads TGTGCCAGTAGTATTACACAGGGGGCAGCCTACGAGCAGTACTTC.